This TCR beta chain is drawn from a study of T cells after posttransplantation cyclophosphamide (dated by TCRdb to 2016 to 2018). About the study as a whole: Using TRB sequencing, the study followed how the T cell repertoire reconstituted after myeloablative bone marrow transplantation in which posttransplantation cyclophosphamide served as GVHD prophylaxis. Blood from all 35 or so PTCy patients who had 1-year posttransplant specimens underwent TRB sequencing. TRB sequencing was also done on up to 3 additional blood samples from 2 to 5.2 years after transplant in 3 patients, and on pretransplant blood from 4 patients. Samples from some 40 PTCy-treated patients, along with samples from about 16 of their related bone marrow donors, underwent antigen receptor sequencing. TRA and TRB clonality were tightly correlated in 9 samples, so subsequent TCR analyses focused on TRB only. Public TRB sequences were compared against a database of over 3,500 sequences linked to responses to pathogens, tumor antigens, self-antigens and alloantigens. Broad study findings and their caveats: Donor-recipient similarity was low at 1-2 months but increased during the first year, and donor CD8+ memory clones often dominated later blood repertoires. The TRB repertoires of T cells infiltrating skin or GI tract showed only limited overlap with the TRB repertoires of T cells in blood. Across 45 patients, recipient CMV seropositivity and CMV reactivation were highly associated with TRB clonality; PTCy diversity was similar to CNI/methotrexate controls.

The CDR1 and CDR2 encoded by the germline V gene are KGHSH and LQKENI. Compared with germline, V lacks 2 bases and J lacks 4 bases; bases without a gene match: 4. Inclusive of the bounding cysteine and phenylalanine, the CDR3 is 15 residues long. Just CDR3 DNA is preserved here, 45 bases in frame from base 1. At least ten counts were recorded for this clone. Its antigen specificity is not known. One base away there is no much larger clone; base qualities are not given. TRB sequencing used genomic DNA with the immunoSEQ assay at survey resolution or the hsTCRB kit. The source study handled its data this way. The immunoSEQ software was used for initial read processing, and the LymphoSeq R package was used for repertoire analyses. Clonality was computed as 1 minus normalized Shannon entropy; Gini coefficient was also calculated for each TRB dataset. Phenotypes of unsorted samples were inferred by mapping TRB sequences from sorted subsets of the recipient or donor onto the same recipient's unsorted samples. TCRdb mirrors the immuneACCESS table, restricted to in-frame sequences. Some clones are absent from its copies; in checked studies, under half trace to an unresolved V gene, and the reason for the others is unknown. V, J and clone size were drawn from that table, and D and trimming were deduced from the DNA. This sample shows some 40,000 clones, and none of them turns up only once. Of the sample, roughly 2.5% is held by the ten largest clones.

Peripheral blood samples were provided by related bone marrow donors on the day of marrow donation. Mononuclear cells from peripheral blood and bone marrow were separated by Ficoll-Hypaque density centrifugation and then cryopreserved. Recombination linked TRBV18 to TRBJ1-2; 10 of the junction bases match TRBD1. The receptor comes from a man between 50 and 59 years old in good health, CMV-negative, and a related stem cell transplant donor. Specimen: PBMCs. The CDR3 region: CASSPTGTGVYGYTF. The DNA sequence follows: TGTGCCAGCTCACCAACCGGGACAGGGGTCTATGGCTACACCTTC.